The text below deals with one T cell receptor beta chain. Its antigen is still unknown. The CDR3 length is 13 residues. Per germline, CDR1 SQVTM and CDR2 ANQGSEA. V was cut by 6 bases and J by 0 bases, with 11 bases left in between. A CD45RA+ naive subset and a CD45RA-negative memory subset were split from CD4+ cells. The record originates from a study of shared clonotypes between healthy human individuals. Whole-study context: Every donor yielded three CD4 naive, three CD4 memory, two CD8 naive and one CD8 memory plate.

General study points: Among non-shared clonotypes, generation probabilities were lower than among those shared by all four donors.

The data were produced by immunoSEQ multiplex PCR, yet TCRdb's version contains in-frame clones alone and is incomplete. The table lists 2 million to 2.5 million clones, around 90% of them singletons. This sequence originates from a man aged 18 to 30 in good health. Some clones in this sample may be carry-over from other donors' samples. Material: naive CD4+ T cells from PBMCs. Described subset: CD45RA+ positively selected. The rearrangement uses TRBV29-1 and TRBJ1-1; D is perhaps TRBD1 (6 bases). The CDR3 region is CSVTDSMNTEAFF. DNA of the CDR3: TGCAGCGTGACGGACAGCATGAACACTGAAGCTTTCTTT.